The 23 T cell receptor beta chains below come from one sample, sequenced in a study of blood T cell repertoires in COVID-19. Only in-frame clones appear in the TCRdb table, and some are missing; sequencing was by immunoSEQ multiplex PCR. In the table there are about 220,000 clones, 86% of which are singletons. The material sequenced was PBMCs or T cells enriched from blood (not recorded which). The source is a middle-aged woman with acute COVID-19.

The J gene is TRBJ2-1, the V gene TRBV19; D possibly corresponds to TRBD1 (6 bases). The V gene's germline CDR1 is LNHDA and CDR2 SQIVND (reference sequence). Trimming left V 3 bases short and J 8 bases short, with 14 bases between. This CDR3 is built from 14 residues. The CDR3 nucleotides read TGTGCCAGTAGTATCAACAGGGAAGTGCATGAGCAGTTCTTC. Translation: CASSINREVHEQFF.

The chain uses TRBV9 and TRBJ1-4, with 8 bases aligning to TRBD1. The CDR3 is 16 amino acids. After removal of 3 bases from V and 0 bases from J, the junction contained 4 bases not matched to a gene. Germline CDR1 and CDR2: SGDLS and YYNGEE. The CDR3, as DNA: TGTGCCAGCAGCGCAGCACAGGGGGCAACTAATGAAAAACTGTTTTTT. Translating gives CASSAAQGATNEKLFF.

The V call is TRBV19, the J call TRBJ2-1; D call uncertain. Germline V lookup: CDR1 LNHDA, CDR2 SQIVND (reference sequence). The CDR3 is 13 residues long. V lost 4 bases and J 6 bases, leaving 10 bases between the germline ends. The CDR3: CASSTKAPNEQFF. CDR3 nucleotide sequence: TGTGCCAGTAGTACTAAAGCCCCCAATGAGCAGTTCTTC.

The chain uses TRBV27 and TRBJ1-2; no clear D gene. This CDR3 has 14 residues. Germline V gives CDR1 MNHEY, CDR2 SMNVEV (reference sequence). V shed 1 base and J shed 2 bases, with 8 bases lying between them. CDR3 DNA sequence: TGTGCCAGCAGTTTATACGCCGGGAACTATGGCTACACCTTC. Translated: CASSLYAGNYGYTF.

V is TRBV27 and J is TRBJ1-2, with 7 bases lining up with TRBD1. V gave up 8 bases and J gave up 4 bases; unmatched junction bases: 1. CDR3 length equals 11 residues. Germline CDR1 MNHEY, CDR2 SMNVEV (reference sequence). The CDR3 here is CASPGGYGYTF. The CDR3 coding sequence is TGTGCCAGCCCAGGGGGCTATGGCTACACCTTC.

This rearrangement joins TRBV2 to TRBJ1-1; D possibly corresponds to TRBD1 (5 bases). Between the trimmed V and J ends, which lost 3 bases and 11 bases, there was a span of 16 bases. The CDR3 has 13 amino acids. CDR1 is SNHLY and CDR2 is FYNNEI in the germline V gene. The CDR3 bases are TGTGCCAGCAGTGACCTGCGGAATAGGGGTGCTTTCTTT. Residues: CASSDLRNRGAFF.

The CDR3 loop is CASSTNRVGYTF. The CDR3, as DNA: TGTGCCAGTAGTACAAACAGGGTTGGCTACACCTTC. The rearrangement uses TRBV19 and TRBJ1-2, with a weak D call TRBD1 (6 bases). The germline CDR1 and CDR2 sequences are LNHDA and SQIVND (reference sequence). V shed 4 bases and J shed 7 bases, with 10 bases lying between them. The CDR3 length is 12 residues.

V is TRBV6-5 and J is TRBJ1-1; 7 nucleotides align to TRBD1. This CDR3 is built from 14 residues. V trimming: 6 bases; J trimming: 4 bases; junction bases outside the gene matches: 8. Germline assignment: CDR1 MNHEY and CDR2 SVGAGI. The DNA for the CDR3 is TGTGCCAGCAGCGATGTACAGGGGAGCACTGAAGCTTTCTTT. This codes for CASSDVQGSTEAFF.

The V gene is TRBV7-8, the J gene TRBJ1-4; weak D call: TRBD1 (5 bases). Looked up from germline, CDR1 is SGHVS and CDR2 is FQNEAQ. V shed 2 bases and J shed 8 bases, with 18 bases lying between them. The CDR3 runs 16 residues. The CDR3: CASSLSAGRVYEKLFF. CDR3 sequence (DNA): TGTGCCAGCAGCTTAAGCGCAGGCAGGGTCTACGAAAAACTGTTTTTT.

The chain joins TRBV15 to TRBJ2-1; 12 nucleotides match TRBD1. There are 18 residues in the CDR3. Germline loops: CDR1 LNHNV, CDR2 YYDKDF (reference sequence). Trimming took 0 bases from V and 7 from J; bases not matched to a gene: 10. CDR3 sequence: CATSREKPGQGAWNEQFF. The CDR3 DNA reads TGTGCCACCAGCAGAGAAAAACCGGGACAGGGGGCATGGAATGAGCAGTTCTTC.

This rearrangement joins TRBV3-1 (or the pseudogene TRBV3-2) to TRBJ1-2, with D possibly TRBD1 on 6 matching bases. V lost 0 bases and J 6 bases, leaving 17 bases between the germline ends. CDR1 and CDR2 (germline): LGHDT, YNNKEL (reference sequence). CDR3 length: 16 amino acids. The CDR3 reads CASSQDRDTRADGYTF. In DNA form, the CDR3 reads TGTGCCAGCAGCCAAGATCGGGACACCCGGGCGGATGGCTACACCTTC.

Only a few counts were recorded for this clone. The chain is built from TRBV7-9 and TRBJ2-2; unclear D gene. V gave up 5 bases and J gave up 7 bases, with 20 bases separating them. CDR1 and CDR2 from the germline V gene are SEHNR and FQNEAQ (reference sequence). The CDR3 has 16 amino acids. CDR3 DNA sequence: TGTGCCAGCAGCGACCTAGGATCTTTGGCCTTCGGGGAGCTGTTTTTT. Residues: CASSDLGSLAFGELFF. Looking up the rest from reference TRBV7-9 and TRBJ2-2 gives the full variable domain: DTGVSQNPRHKITKRGQNVTFRCDPISEHNRLYWYRQTLGQGPEFLTYFQNEAQLEKSRLLSDRFSAERPKGSFSTLEIQRTEQGDSAMYLCASSDLGSLAFGELFFGEGSRLTVL.

The chain employs TRBV19 and TRBJ1-2; 8 bases match TRBD1. Unmatched junction bases numbered 7, after V lost 8 bases and J lost 8 bases. The CDR3 length is 12 residues. Per the germline V gene, CDR1 is LNHDA and CDR2 is SQIVND (reference sequence). Written as DNA, the CDR3 is TGTGCCAGTCGTGGGGGGACAGGAGGCTACACCTTC. Translation gives CASRGGTGGYTF. The full variable domain, its missing parts supplied by reference TRBV19 and TRBJ1-2, is DGGITQSPKYLFRKEGQNVTLSCEQNLNHDAMYWYRQDPGQGLRLIYYSQIVNDFQKGDIAEGYSVSREKKESFPLTVTSAQKNPTAFYLCASRGGTGGYTFGSGTRLTVV.

The chain couples TRBV4-3 to TRBJ1-1; maybe TRBD1 (5 bases). This CDR3 comprises 15 residues. The V end was cut by 0 bases, the J end by 5 bases, with 13 bases between. The germline V gene encodes CDR1 LGHNA and CDR2 YSLEER. In nucleotides, the CDR3 is TGCGCCAGCAGCCAAGACCCCAGGGCGCGAACTGAAGCTTTCTTT. Its translation is CASSQDPRARTEAFF.

V gene TRBV21-1 combines with J gene TRBJ2-2; the table's D call of TRBD1 was not tested on the DNA. TRBV21-1 is flagged as a pseudogene. CDR3 length: 20 amino acids. The CDR3 DNA sequence: TGTGCCAGCAGCAAATTCAGGGTATTGCTTCTCTTGGCGAACACCGGGGAGCTGTTTTTT. The encoded protein is CASSKFRVLLLLANTGELFF.

The chain recombines TRBV9 with TRBJ1-1, with TRBD1 matching over 7 bases. With V trimmed by 0 bases and J by 0 bases, 5 bases remained unmatched. CDR1 is SGDLS, CDR2 YYNGEE, per germline. The CDR3 is 16 amino acids. CDR3 in DNA: TGTGCCAGCAGCGTAGGAGGGGGCGGGATGAACACTGAAGCTTTCTTT. This encodes CASSVGGGGMNTEAFF.

This rearrangement joins TRBV5-1 to TRBJ1-1; 7 bases are a match to TRBD1. The CDR3 has 14 amino acids. CDR1 SGHRS and CDR2 YFSETQ come from the germline V gene. J gave up 6 bases and V 6 bases, and 11 bases lay outside the gene matches. CDR3: CASTLTGAPAEAFF. Written as DNA, the CDR3 is TGCGCCAGCACCCTCACAGGGGCCCCTGCTGAAGCTTTCTTT.

This CDR3 reads CASSLGRGRDTEAFF. CDR3 sequence (DNA): TGTGCCAGCAGCTTAGGAAGAGGTCGGGACACTGAAGCTTTCTTT. The V call is TRBV7-9, the J call TRBJ1-1; D gene uncertain. The CDR3 length is 15 residues. Trimming removed 1 base from V and 3 bases from J, with 12 bases in between. Germline V CDR1 and CDR2: SEHNR, FQNEAQ (reference sequence).

V is TRBV12-5 and J is TRBJ1-5; perhaps TRBD1 as D (6 bases). Germline assignment: CDR1 LGHNT and CDR2 FRNRAP. CDR3 length: 17 amino acids. V gave up 0 bases and J gave up 1 base, with 13 bases separating them. Here the CDR3 DNA reads TGTGCTAGTGGTTTGGTAGCACAGGGTGGCAGCAATCAGCCCCAGCATTTT. Translating gives CASGLVAQGGSNQPQHF.

This clone was seen at least ten times. In nucleotides, the CDR3 is TGTGCCAGCAGCCAAGAAGACAGGGCCTACGAAGCTTTCTTT. This codes for CASSQEDRAYEAFF. This rearrangement joins TRBV3-1 (or the pseudogene TRBV3-2) to TRBJ1-1, with TRBD1 matching over 7 bases. V lost 0 bases and J lost 8; bases outside the gene matches: 6. The CDR3 loop spans 14 amino acids. The V gene's germline CDR1 is LGHDT and CDR2 YNNKEL (reference sequence).

The J gene is TRBJ1-1, the V gene TRBV18; no clear D. Germline loops: CDR1 KGHSH, CDR2 LQKENI. The V end lost 2 bases, the J end lost 1 base, and 8 bases lay between the germline ends. This CDR3 region has 14 residues. The CDR3 sequence is CASSPGQTNTEAFF. Here the CDR3 DNA reads TGTGCCAGCTCACCAGGGCAGACGAACACTGAAGCTTTCTTT.

The V and J genes are TRBV6-5 and TRBJ1-2; TRBD1 might be the D (5 bases). The CDR3 runs 12 residues. Trimming took 8 bases from V and 5 from J, leaving 12 bases between them. The germline V gene has CDR1 MNHEY and CDR2 SVGAGI. Written as DNA, the CDR3 is TGTGCCAGCGGGAGGGGCGGTTATGGCTACACCTTC. Protein: CASGRGGYGYTF.

The CDR3 is CASQTGSGANVLTF. CDR3 DNA: TGTGCCAGTCAGACAGGCTCTGGGGCCAACGTCCTGACTTTC. V is TRBV19 and J is TRBJ2-6, with a weak D call TRBD1 (6 bases). In germline, CDR1 is LNHDA, CDR2 SQIVND (reference sequence). The CDR3 is made up of 14 amino acids. Deletions cut 8 bases from V and 0 bases from J, with 8 bases between.